Listed here are 14 T cell receptor beta chains from one sample, sequenced in a study of monozygotic twins with inflammatory bowel disease. From the 5' RACE reads, TCRdb lists one entry per CDR3 protein and no DNA. Its listing shows around 140,000 distinct CDR3 sequences. Sequencing input: blood. The receptor source for this set is a human donor with ulcerative colitis or Crohn's disease, or a healthy co-twin of an affected twin (not recorded which).

The chain combines TRBV7-9 with TRBJ2-1; TCRdb names TRBD1, which stays unverified in the absence of DNA. The CDR3 runs 14 residues. Per germline, CDR1 SEHNR and CDR2 FQNEAQ (reference sequence). CDR3 in amino acids: CASSDWDPQDEQFF.

This chain links TRBV12-3 or TRBV12-4 with TRBJ1-1; as DNA is missing, the TRBD1 call by TCRdb cannot be tested. The CDR3 runs to 15 residues. The CDR3 is CASSFMGDGGTEAFF.

The gene calls are TRBV21-1 and TRBJ2-1. TRBV21-1 is a listed pseudogene. The CDR3 is 13 amino acids. The CDR3 region is CASSNGTDNEQFF.

This chain connects TRBV20-1 to TRBJ2-2. The CDR3 sequence is 14 residues long. Germline CDR1 reads DFQATT; CDR2 reads SNEGSKA (reference sequence). CDR3 in amino acids: CSARDFLNTGELFF.

The chain carries TRBV24-1 and TRBJ2-1. This CDR3 spans 11 amino acids. Germline V gene data show CDR1 as KGHDR and CDR2 as SFDVKD. CDR3 loop: CATSVLDEQFF.

The gene calls are TRBV14 and TRBJ1-1. The CDR3 is made up of 13 amino acids. Germline V lookup: CDR1 SGHDN, CDR2 FVKESK. CDR3 amino acids: CASSPRMNTEAFF. Full variable domain (rest looked up from reference TRBV14 and TRBJ1-1): EAGVTQFPSHSVIEKGQTVTLRCDPISGHDNLYWYRRVMGKEIKFLLHFVKESKQDESGMPNNRFLAERTGGTYSTLKVQPAELEDSGVYFCASSPRMNTEAFFGQGTRLTVV.

The V and J genes are TRBV30 and TRBJ1-2. In germline, CDR1 is GTSNPN, CDR2 SVGIG (reference sequence). The CDR3 consists of 12 residues. CDR3 sequence reads: CAWSVPRDGYTF. Looking up the rest from reference TRBV30 and TRBJ1-2 gives the full variable domain: SQTIHQWPATLVQPVGSPLSLECTVEGTSNPNLYWYRQAAGRGLQLLFYSVGIGQISSEVPQNLSASRPQDRQFILSSKKLLLSDSGFYLCAWSVPRDGYTFGSGTRLTVV.

The genes are TRBV12-3 or TRBV12-4 and TRBJ1-1; TCRdb outputs TRBD1, but without DNA this stays unchecked. This CDR3 region has 14 residues. The CDR3 region is CASRPGHLNTEAFF.

The V call is TRBV6-6, the J call TRBJ1-3; TCRdb gives TRBD1 as the D gene, but with no DNA this cannot be confirmed. The germline gives CDR1 MNHNY, CDR2 SVGAGI (reference sequence). This CDR3 has 13 amino acids. CDR3 loop: CASSPLSGNTIYF.

This chain connects TRBV20-1 to TRBJ2-5. Germline-derived CDR1 and CDR2 are DFQATT and SNEGSKA (reference sequence). The CDR3 extends over 12 amino acids. CDR3 sequence: CSASRNQETQYF.

The genes are TRBV19 and TRBJ2-2. The germline gives CDR1 LNHDA, CDR2 SQIVND (reference sequence). The CDR3 consists of 13 residues. CDR3 region: CASTDVNTGELFF.

The rearrangement joins TRBV5-4 to TRBJ2-5; TCRdb's D call, TRBD2, is unchecked because there is no DNA. This CDR3 has 15 residues. Germline V gene lookup returns CDR1 SGHNT and CDR2 YYREEE (reference sequence). CDR3 loop: CASSLDGRVQETQYF.

The gene calls are TRBV24-1 and TRBJ2-1. The length of the CDR3 is 14 residues. Germline-derived CDR1 and CDR2 are KGHDR and SFDVKD. The CDR3 spells CATSDVDGYNEQFF.

CDR3: CASSRVEESTDTQYF. This chain joins TRBV28 and TRBJ2-3; the D gene TCRdb calls, TRBD2, cannot be checked with no DNA. The germline gives CDR1 MDHEN, CDR2 SYDVKM. This CDR3 contains 15 residues.